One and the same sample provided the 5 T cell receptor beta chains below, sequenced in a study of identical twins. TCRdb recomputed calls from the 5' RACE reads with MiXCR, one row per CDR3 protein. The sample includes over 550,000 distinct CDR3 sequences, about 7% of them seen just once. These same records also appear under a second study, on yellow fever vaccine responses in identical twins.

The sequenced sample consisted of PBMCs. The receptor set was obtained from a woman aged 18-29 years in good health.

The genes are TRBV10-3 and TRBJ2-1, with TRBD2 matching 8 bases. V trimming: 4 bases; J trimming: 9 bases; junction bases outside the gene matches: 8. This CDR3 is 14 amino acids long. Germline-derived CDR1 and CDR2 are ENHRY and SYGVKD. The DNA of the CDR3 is TGTGCCATCAGTGTGCGGGAGGCGGCGAGTGAGCAGTTCTTC. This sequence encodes CAISVREAASEQFF.

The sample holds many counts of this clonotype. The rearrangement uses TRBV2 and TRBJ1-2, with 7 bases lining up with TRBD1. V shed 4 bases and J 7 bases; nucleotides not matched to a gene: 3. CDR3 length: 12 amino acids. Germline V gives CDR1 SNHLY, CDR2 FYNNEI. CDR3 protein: CASSGDSGGYTF. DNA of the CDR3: TGTGCCAGCAGTGGGGACAGTGGTGGCTACACCTTC.

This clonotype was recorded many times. The CDR3 DNA is TGCGCCAGCAGCTTGGACGGGGGCAGGGAGGGACAGCCCCAGCATTTT. Its protein product is CASSLDGGREGQPQHF. The chain combines TRBV5-1 with TRBJ1-5, with D maybe TRBD1 (6 bases). Germline V gives CDR1 SGHRS, CDR2 YFSETQ. V dropped 0 bases and J dropped 7 bases, with 17 bases sitting between them. The CDR3 contains 16 residues.

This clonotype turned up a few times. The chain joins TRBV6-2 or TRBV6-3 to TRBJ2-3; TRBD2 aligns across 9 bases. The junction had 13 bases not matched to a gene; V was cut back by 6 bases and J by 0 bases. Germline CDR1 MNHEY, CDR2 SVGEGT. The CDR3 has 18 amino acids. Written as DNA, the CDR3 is TGTGCCAGCAGGCCTGCGGGACTAGCAGTCGCTAGCACAGATACGCAGTATTTT. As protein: CASRPAGLAVASTDTQYF.

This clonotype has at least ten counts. Here the CDR3 DNA reads TGTGCCAGCAGCTTGGGACAGTCTCCAACTAATGAAAAACTGTTTTTT. It translates to CASSLGQSPTNEKLFF. V and J are TRBV7-9 and TRBJ1-4; TRBD1 aligns across 7 bases. The V gene end was trimmed by 3 bases and the J gene end by 0 bases; junction bases not matched to a gene: 4. Germline loops: CDR1 SEHNR, CDR2 FQNEAQ (reference sequence). This CDR3 has 16 amino acids.